The 14 T cell receptor beta chains in this list originate from one sample, sequenced in a study of human versus mouse CDR3 diversity and MHC coevolution. Libraries were prepared by immunoSEQ multiplex PCR; TCRdb keeps only in-frame clonotypes and omits some of them. This table has roughly 80,000 clones, roughly 90% appearing once. The material sequenced was naive CD4+ T cells from blood. Subset described: CD45RO-negative CD62L-positive naive CD4 T cells. Source of these receptors: a person aged 30-69 years in good health.

This rearrangement joins TRBV6-5 to TRBJ1-2; 8 bases fit TRBD1. CDR1 and CDR2 from the germline V gene are MNHEY and SVGAGI. This CDR3 contains 13 residues. The V gene end was trimmed by 5 bases and the J gene end by 8 bases; junction bases not matched to a gene: 7. CDR3 coding DNA: TGTGCCAGCAGTCACGGACAGGGAGACGGCTACACCTTC. It specifies CASSHGQGDGYTF.

The chain combines TRBV5-1 with TRBJ2-1; TRBD1 matches 8 bases. With V trimmed by 4 bases and J by 0 bases, 6 bases remained unmatched. CDR1 and CDR2 from the germline V gene are SGHRS and YFSETQ. This CDR3 is 16 amino acids long. The CDR3 reads CASSLQGALSYNEQFF. The CDR3 nucleotides read TGCGCCAGCAGCCTCCAGGGGGCCCTCTCCTACAATGAGCAGTTCTTC.

The chain combines TRBV30 with TRBJ1-5; TRBD1 might be the D (6 bases). CDR3 length equals 13 residues. The V and J ends lost 1 base and 8 bases respectively, with 12 bases between them. From germline, CDR1 is GTSNPN and CDR2 SVGIG (reference sequence). This chain's CDR3 is CAWSAQGRKPQHF. For the CDR3, the DNA is TGTGCCTGGAGTGCCCAGGGGAGAAAGCCCCAGCATTTT.

The chain links TRBV28 to TRBJ1-6; D is possibly TRBD1 (5 bases). The CDR3 is 13 amino acids. V lost 11 bases and J lost 5, with 13 bases in between. Germline values: CDR1 MDHEN, CDR2 SYDVKM. As DNA, the CDR3 is TGTGCCGGAAACAGGATTCATAATTCACCCCTCCACTTT. The encoded protein is CAGNRIHNSPLHF. The whole variable domain, filled in from reference TRBV28 and TRBJ1-6, reads DVKVTQSSRYLVKRTGEKVFLECVQDMDHENMFWYRQDPGLGLRLIYFSYDVKMKEKGDIPEGYSVSREKKERFSLILESASTNQTSMYLCAGNRIHNSPLHFGNGTRLTVT.

The chain employs TRBV5-6 and TRBJ1-4; TRBD1 matches 7 bases. Germline-derived CDR1 and CDR2 are SGHDT and YYEEEE. The CDR3 consists of 15 residues. Germline trimming cut 0 bases from V and 4 bases from J; bases unmatched to any gene: 3. CDR3 in DNA: TGTGCCAGCAGCTTGGGGGGACAGAATAATGAAAAACTGTTTTTT. As protein: CASSLGGQNNEKLFF.

The chain is built from TRBV19 and TRBJ1-5; the match to TRBD1 covers 9 bases. This CDR3 region has 14 residues. Germline lookup yields CDR1 LNHDA and CDR2 SQIVND (reference sequence). V was pared by 8 bases and J by 3 bases, with 5 bases of the junction left unmatched. The CDR3 reads CASAGTGINQPQHF. CDR3 nucleotide sequence: TGTGCCAGTGCCGGGACAGGGATCAATCAGCCCCAGCATTTT.

The chain couples TRBV6-7 to TRBJ2-2, with 8 bases fitting TRBD1. TRBV6-7 is an ORF, and what it does is uncertain. The length of the CDR3 is 15 residues. V shed 7 bases and J 3 bases; nucleotides not matched to a gene: 7. The CDR3 DNA reads TGTGCCAGCAATCACGGACAGGGAGACACCGGGGAGCTGTTTTTT. This encodes CASNHGQGDTGELFF.

This sequence joins TRBV28 and TRBJ1-1; 7 bases line up with TRBD1. This CDR3 contains 14 residues. Germline V lookup: CDR1 MDHEN, CDR2 SYDVKM. Losses at the gene ends were 2 bases for V and 6 bases for J; bases not matched to a gene: 6. CDR3 residues: CASSLRGGSPEAFF. The CDR3 nucleotides read TGTGCCAGCAGTTTAAGAGGGGGCAGTCCTGAAGCTTTCTTT.

The chain carries TRBV9 and TRBJ2-7; 9 positions agree with TRBD1. The CDR3 is made up of 14 amino acids. J lost 9 bases, V lost 4 bases, and 11 bases had no gene match. The germline V gene encodes CDR1 SGDLS and CDR2 YYNGEE. CDR3 sequence (DNA): TGTGCCAGCAGCCCAACAGGGGGCAGGGGAGTGCAGTACTTC. Translation: CASSPTGGRGVQYF.

A word on this clone: Within the sample, other DNA sequences also encode this same CDR3. This chain connects TRBV11-2 to TRBJ2-7, with D possibly being TRBD2 (5 bases). Germline loops: CDR1 SGHAT, CDR2 FQNNGV. CDR3 length: 12 amino acids. Trimming removed 3 bases at V and 7 bases at J, with 10 bases between. The CDR3 region is CASSFSTGEQYF. In nucleotides, the CDR3 is TGTGCCAGCAGCTTCTCTACGGGGGAGCAGTACTTC.

The V call is TRBV6-1, the J call TRBJ1-2, with D uncertain. The V end was cut by 0 bases, the J end by 8 bases, with 13 bases between. The CDR3 is 14 residues long. CDR1 and CDR2 from the germline V gene are MNHNS and SASEGT. The CDR3 DNA reads as TGTGCCAGCAGTGAAGCGGGGAGGATCGAGGGCTACACCTTC. Protein sequence: CASSEAGRIEGYTF.

This chain links TRBV4-1 with TRBJ2-5; possible D gene TRBD2, 6 bases. V lost 1 base and J 5 bases, leaving 14 bases between the germline ends. The CDR3 covers 15 residues. From germline, CDR1 is MGHRA and CDR2 YSYEKL. CDR3 nucleotides: TGCGCCAGCAGCCAAGGGAGGGGCCCATTGGAGACCCAGTACTTC. Protein sequence: CASSQGRGPLETQYF.

This clone was recorded once. The chain recombines TRBV7-9 with TRBJ1-2; 7 nucleotides line up with TRBD1. Germline V gene data show CDR1 as SEHNR and CDR2 as FQNEAQ (reference sequence). The trim removed 5 bases at V and 4 bases at J, leaving 7 bases unmatched. CDR3 length: 14 amino acids. The CDR3 reads CASSASGTAYGYTF. CDR3 DNA: TGTGCCAGCAGCGCGTCCGGGACAGCCTATGGCTACACCTTC.

V is TRBV6-1 and J is TRBJ2-5; TRBD2 aligns across 11 bases. The J call could be wrong; TRBJ2-7 is a better fit for the DNA end. CDR3 length: 15 residues. The germline V gene has CDR1 MNHNS and CDR2 SASEGT. The DNA of the CDR3 is TGTGCCAGCATTCTGCTAGCGGGAGGCACCTACGAGCAGTACTTC. As protein: CASILLAGGTYEQYF.